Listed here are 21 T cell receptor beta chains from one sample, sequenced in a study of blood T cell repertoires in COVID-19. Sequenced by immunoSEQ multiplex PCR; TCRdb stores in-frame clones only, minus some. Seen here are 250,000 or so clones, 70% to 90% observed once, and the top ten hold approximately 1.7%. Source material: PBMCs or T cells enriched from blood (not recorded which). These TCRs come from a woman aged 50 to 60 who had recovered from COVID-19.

In DNA form, the CDR3 reads TGTGCCAGCAGCTTGTCTAGGTCGGACAGGCCGTACGAGCAGTACTTC. Translating it yields CASSLSRSDRPYEQYF. The chain joins TRBV13 to TRBJ2-7; 7 positions agree with TRBD1. Germline CDR1 is PRHDT and CDR2 is FYEKMQ (reference sequence). There are 16 residues in the CDR3. V was clipped by 3 bases and J by 4 bases; unmatched bases: 12.

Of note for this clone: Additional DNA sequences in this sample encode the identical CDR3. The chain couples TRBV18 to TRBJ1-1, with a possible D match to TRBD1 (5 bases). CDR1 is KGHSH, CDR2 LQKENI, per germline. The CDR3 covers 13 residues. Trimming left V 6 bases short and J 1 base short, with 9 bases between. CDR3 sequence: CASSPTGNTEAFF. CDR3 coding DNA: TGTGCCAGCTCGCCCACAGGGAACACTGAAGCTTTCTTT. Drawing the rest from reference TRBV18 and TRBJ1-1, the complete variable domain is NAGVMQNPRHLVRRRGQEARLRCSPMKGHSHVYWYRQLPEEGLKFMVYLQKENIIDESGMPKERFSAEFPKEGPSILRIQQVVRGDSAAYFCASSPTGNTEAFFGQGTRLTVV.

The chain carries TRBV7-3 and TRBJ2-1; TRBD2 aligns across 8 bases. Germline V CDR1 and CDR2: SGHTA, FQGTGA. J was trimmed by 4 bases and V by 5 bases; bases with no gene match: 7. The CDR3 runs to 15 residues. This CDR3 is CASSPGLARYNEQFF. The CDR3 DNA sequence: TGTGCCAGCAGCCCTGGACTAGCTCGGTACAATGAGCAGTTCTTC. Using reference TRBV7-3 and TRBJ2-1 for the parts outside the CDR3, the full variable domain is GAGVSQTPSNKVTEKGKYVELRCDPISGHTALYWYRQSLGQGPEFLIYFQGTGAADDSGLPNDRFFAVRPEGSVSTLKIQRTERGDSAVYLCASSPGLARYNEQFFGPGTRLTVL.

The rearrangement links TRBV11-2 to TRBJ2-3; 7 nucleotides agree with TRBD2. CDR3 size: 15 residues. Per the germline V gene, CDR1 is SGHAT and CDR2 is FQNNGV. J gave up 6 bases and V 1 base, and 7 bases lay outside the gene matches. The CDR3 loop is CASSLGGRAGDTQYF. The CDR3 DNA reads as TGTGCCAGCAGCTTAGGAGGGAGGGCCGGGGATACGCAGTATTTT.

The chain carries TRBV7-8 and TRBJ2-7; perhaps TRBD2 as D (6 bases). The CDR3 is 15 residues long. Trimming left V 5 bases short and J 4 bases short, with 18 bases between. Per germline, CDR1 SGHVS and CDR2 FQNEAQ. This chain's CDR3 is CASSEAGTAIYEQYF. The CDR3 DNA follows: TGTGCCAGCAGCGAAGCCGGGACTGCAATTTACGAGCAGTACTTC.

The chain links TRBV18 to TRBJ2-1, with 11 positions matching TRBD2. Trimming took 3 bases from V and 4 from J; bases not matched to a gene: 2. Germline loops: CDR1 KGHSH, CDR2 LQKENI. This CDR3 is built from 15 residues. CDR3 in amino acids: CASSPVAGGYNEQFF. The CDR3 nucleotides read TGTGCCAGCTCACCTGTAGCGGGAGGGTACAATGAGCAGTTCTTC. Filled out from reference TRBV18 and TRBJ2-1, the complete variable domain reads NAGVMQNPRHLVRRRGQEARLRCSPMKGHSHVYWYRQLPEEGLKFMVYLQKENIIDESGMPKERFSAEFPKEGPSILRIQQVVRGDSAAYFCASSPVAGGYNEQFFGPGTRLTVL.

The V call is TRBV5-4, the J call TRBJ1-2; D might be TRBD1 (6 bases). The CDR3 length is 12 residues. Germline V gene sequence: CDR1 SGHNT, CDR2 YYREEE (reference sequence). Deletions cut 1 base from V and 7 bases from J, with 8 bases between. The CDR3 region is CASSLPGVGYTF. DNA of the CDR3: TGTGCCAGCAGCTTGCCAGGGGTTGGCTACACCTTC.

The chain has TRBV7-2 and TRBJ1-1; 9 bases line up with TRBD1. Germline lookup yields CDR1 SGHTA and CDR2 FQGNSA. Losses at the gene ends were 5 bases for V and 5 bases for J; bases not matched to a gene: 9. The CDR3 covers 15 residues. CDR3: CASSPPEQGATEAFF. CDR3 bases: TGTGCCAGCAGCCCCCCCGAACAGGGGGCGACTGAAGCTTTCTTT.

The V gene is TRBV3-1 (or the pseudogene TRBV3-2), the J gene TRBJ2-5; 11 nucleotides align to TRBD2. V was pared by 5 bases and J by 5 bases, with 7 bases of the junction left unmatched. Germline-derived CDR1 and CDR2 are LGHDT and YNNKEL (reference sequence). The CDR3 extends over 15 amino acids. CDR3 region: CASSKLAGVLETQYF. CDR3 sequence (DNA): TGTGCCAGCAGCAAACTAGCGGGAGTGTTGGAGACCCAGTACTTC.

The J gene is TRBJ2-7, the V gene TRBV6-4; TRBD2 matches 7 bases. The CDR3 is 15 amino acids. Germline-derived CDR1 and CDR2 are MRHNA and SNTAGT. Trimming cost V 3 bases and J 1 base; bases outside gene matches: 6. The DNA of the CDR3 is TGTGCCAGCAGTGAGGAGGGCGGGAGTTCCTACGAGCAGTACTTC. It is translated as CASSEEGGSSYEQYF.

The CDR3 loop reads CASSTGLAGVGETQYF. The CDR3 DNA is TGTGCCAGTAGTACAGGACTAGCGGGCGTGGGAGAGACCCAGTACTTC. The chain has TRBV19 and TRBJ2-5; 11 nucleotides line up with TRBD2. V shed 4 bases, J shed 4 bases, and the junction held 8 bases outside the gene matches. The CDR3 runs to 16 residues. Germline CDR1 LNHDA, CDR2 SQIVND (reference sequence).

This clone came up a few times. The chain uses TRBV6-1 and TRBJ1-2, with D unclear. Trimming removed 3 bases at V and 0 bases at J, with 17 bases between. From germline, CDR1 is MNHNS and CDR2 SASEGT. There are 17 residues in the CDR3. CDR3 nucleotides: TGTGCCAGCAGTGAGTTCGGGTTCGGAGCTTCTAACTATGGCTACACCTTC. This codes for CASSEFGFGASNYGYTF.

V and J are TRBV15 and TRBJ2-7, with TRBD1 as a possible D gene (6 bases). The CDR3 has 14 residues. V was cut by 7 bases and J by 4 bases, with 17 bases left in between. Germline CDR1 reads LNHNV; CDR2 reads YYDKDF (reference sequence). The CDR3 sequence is CATKGVHQSYEQYF. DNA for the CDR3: TGTGCCACCAAGGGGGTACATCAGTCGTACGAGCAGTACTTC.

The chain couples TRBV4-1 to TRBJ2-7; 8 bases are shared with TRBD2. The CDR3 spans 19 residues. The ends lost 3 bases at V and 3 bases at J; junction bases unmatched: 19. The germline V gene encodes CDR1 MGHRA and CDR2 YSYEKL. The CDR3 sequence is CASSHGSYGVAGRIYEQYF. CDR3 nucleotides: TGCGCCAGCAGCCATGGCTCCTACGGGGTAGCGGGAAGAATCTACGAGCAGTACTTC.

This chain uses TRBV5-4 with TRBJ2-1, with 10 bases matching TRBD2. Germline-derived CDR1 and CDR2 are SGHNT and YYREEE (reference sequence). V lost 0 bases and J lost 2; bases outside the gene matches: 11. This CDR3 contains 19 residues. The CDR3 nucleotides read TGTGCCAGCAGCTTGGGTGTGCCTAGCGGGAGCGGCGCCTACAATGAGCAGTTCTTC. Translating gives CASSLGVPSGSGAYNEQFF. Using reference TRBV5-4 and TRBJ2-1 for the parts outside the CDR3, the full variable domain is ETGVTQSPTHLIKTRGQQVTLRCSSQSGHNTVSWYQQALGQGPQFIFQYYREEENGRGNFPPRFSGLQFPNYSSELNVNALELDDSALYLCASSLGVPSGSGAYNEQFFGPGTRLTVL.

CDR3 loop: CASSQGQGGSTKNIQYF. The DNA for the CDR3 is TGTGCCAGCAGCCAAGGACAGGGAGGCTCGACCAAAAACATTCAGTACTTC. The genes are TRBV4-2 and TRBJ2-4; a weak D match, TRBD1 (7 bases). Germline CDR1 and CDR2: LGHNA and YNFKEQ. V was clipped by 1 base and J by 2 bases, with 15 bases between them. The CDR3 sequence is 17 residues long.

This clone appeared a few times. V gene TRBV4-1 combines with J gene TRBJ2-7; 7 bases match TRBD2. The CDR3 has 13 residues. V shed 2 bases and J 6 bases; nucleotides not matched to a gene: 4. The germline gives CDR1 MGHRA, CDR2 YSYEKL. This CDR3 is CASSQKLASEQYF. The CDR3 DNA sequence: TGCGCCAGCAGCCAAAAACTAGCGTCCGAGCAGTACTTC.

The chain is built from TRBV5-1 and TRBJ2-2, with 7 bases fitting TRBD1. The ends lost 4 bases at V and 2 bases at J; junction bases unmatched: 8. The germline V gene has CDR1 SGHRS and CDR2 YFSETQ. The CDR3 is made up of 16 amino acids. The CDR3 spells CASSASGTVNTGELFF. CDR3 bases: TGCGCCAGCAGCGCATCCGGGACAGTAAACACCGGGGAGCTGTTTTTT.

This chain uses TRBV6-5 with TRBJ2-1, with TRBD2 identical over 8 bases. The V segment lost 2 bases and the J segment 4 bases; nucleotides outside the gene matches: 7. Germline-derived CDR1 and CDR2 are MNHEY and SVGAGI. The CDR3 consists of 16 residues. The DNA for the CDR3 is TGTGCCAGCAGTTACCGCGGGACTAGAAGTTACAATGAGCAGTTCTTC. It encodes CASSYRGTRSYNEQFF.

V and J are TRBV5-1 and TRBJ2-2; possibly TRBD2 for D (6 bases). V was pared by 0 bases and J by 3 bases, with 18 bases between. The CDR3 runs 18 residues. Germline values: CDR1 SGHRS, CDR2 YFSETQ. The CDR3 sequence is CASSLGTILGGDTGELFF. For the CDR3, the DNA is TGCGCCAGCAGCTTGGGGACTATACTCGGGGGAGACACCGGGGAGCTGTTTTTT.

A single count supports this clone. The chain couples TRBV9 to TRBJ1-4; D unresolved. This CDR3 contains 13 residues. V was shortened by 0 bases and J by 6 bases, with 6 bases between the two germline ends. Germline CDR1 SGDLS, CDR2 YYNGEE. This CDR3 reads CASSVDADEKLFF. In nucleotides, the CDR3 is TGTGCCAGCAGCGTAGATGCGGATGAAAAACTGTTTTTT.